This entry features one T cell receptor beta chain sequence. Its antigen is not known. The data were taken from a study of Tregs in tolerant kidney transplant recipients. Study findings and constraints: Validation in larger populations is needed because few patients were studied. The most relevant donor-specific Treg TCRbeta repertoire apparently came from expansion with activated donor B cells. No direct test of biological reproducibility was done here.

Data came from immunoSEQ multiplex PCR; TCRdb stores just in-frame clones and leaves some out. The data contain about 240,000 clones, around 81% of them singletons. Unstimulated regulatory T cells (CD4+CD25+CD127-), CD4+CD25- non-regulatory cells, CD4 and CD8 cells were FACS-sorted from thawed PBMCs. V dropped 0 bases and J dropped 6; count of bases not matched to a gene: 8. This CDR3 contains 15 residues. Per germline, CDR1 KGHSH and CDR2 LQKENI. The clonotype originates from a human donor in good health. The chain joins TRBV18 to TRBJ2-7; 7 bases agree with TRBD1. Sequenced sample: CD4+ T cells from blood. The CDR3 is CASSPPAPGGSEQYF. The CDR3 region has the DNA TGTGCCAGCTCACCACCGGCTCCAGGGGGTAGCGAGCAGTACTTC. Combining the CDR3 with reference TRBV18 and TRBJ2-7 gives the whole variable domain NAGVMQNPRHLVRRRGQEARLRCSPMKGHSHVYWYRQLPEEGLKFMVYLQKENIIDESGMPKERFSAEFPKEGPSILRIQQVVRGDSAAYFCASSPPAPGGSEQYFGPGTRLTVT.